This T cell receptor beta chain is from a study of patients and donors after allogeneic stem cell transplantation (dated by TCRdb to the early 2020s). Libraries were prepared through RT-PCR. The sample was run on a NextSeq 550. TCRdb passed the public sequencing reads through fastp at Q25 and MiXCR, retaining productive beta sequences. Entries are consolidated by CDR3 protein sequence, retaining the most common genes and DNA. Present in this sample are 410,000 or so distinct CDR3 sequences, 16% of which were seen just once. The ten largest account for over 6% of the sample. Inclusive of the bounding cysteine and phenylalanine, the CDR3 is 15 residues long. CDR3 DNA is the only sequence kept; it has 45 bases, read in frame from the first base. According to the germline V gene, CDR1 reads MGHDK and CDR2 reads SYGVNS. V is pared back by 4 bases and J by 5 bases, with 16 bases lying between the germline termini.

This clonotype was detected many times. The antigen this receptor binds is unknown. No base-level quality is on record; no much larger clone is a single base apart. This sequence uses TRBV25-1 and TRBJ2-3; the D segment is perhaps TRBD1 or TRBD2, each sharing 6 matched bases. The sequence was collected from a human donor who was either an allogeneic HSCT recipient or a stem cell or donor lymphocyte infusion donor (not recorded which). It is not recorded whose cells these are; they may come from a transplant donor. The specimen was blood, either unsorted or a sorted T cell fraction (not recorded which). The CDR3 region has the sequence CASSVGTGAGDTQYF. The DNA is as follows: TGTGCCAGCAGTGTCGGAACGGGGGCGGGAGATACGCAGTATTTT.